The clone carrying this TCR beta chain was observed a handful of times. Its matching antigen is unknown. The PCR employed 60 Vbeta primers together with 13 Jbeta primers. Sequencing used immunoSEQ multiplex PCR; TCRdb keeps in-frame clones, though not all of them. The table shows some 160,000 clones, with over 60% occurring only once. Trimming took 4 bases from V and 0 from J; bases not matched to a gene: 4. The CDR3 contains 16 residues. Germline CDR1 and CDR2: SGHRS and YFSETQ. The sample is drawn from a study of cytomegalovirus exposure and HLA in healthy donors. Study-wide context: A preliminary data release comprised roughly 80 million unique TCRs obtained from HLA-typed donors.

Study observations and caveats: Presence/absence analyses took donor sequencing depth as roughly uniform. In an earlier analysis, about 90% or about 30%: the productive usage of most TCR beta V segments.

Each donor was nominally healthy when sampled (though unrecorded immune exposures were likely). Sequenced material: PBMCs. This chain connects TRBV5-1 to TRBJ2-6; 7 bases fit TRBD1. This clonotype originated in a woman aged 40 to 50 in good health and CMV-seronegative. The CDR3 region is CASSPTGNSGANVLTF. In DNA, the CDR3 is TGCGCCAGCAGCCCGACAGGGAACTCTGGGGCCAACGTCCTGACTTTC.